The T cell receptor (beta chain) described here comes from a study of T cells in Graves' hyperthyroidism and ophthalmopathy. The TCR beta CDR3 regions underwent amplification using RNA transcripts as the source. First-round RT-PCR with HTBI primers amplified the TCR CDR3 region. TCRdb re-derived calls from the multiplex PCR reads in MiXCR, one entry per CDR3 protein. The sample shows almost 250,000 distinct CDR3 sequences, over 20% of them seen only once. The V and J ends lost 4 bases and 2 bases respectively, with 11 bases between them. This CDR3 is 14 amino acids long. From germline, CDR1 is SGHTA and CDR2 FQGNSA. In its sample, this clonotype was seen many times.

The clonotype was recovered from a woman aged 35 to 49 with Graves' ophthalmopathy. The material sequenced was blood. V gene TRBV7-2 combines with J gene TRBJ1-1; TRBD1 is a possible D gene (5 bases). Here the CDR3 reads CASSYLQANTEAFF. In DNA, the CDR3 is TGTGCCAGCAGCTACCTACAGGCTAACACTGAAGCTTTCTTT.